This TCR beta chain originates from a study of PD-1 blockade in classical Hodgkin lymphoma. Overall study: Patients were infused with nivolumab 3 mg/kg every 2 weeks. Whole-study findings and limits: Those achieving complete response showed baseline diversity like newly diagnosed patients.

Germline CDR1 LNHDA, CDR2 SQIVND (reference sequence). The V end was cut by 5 bases, the J end by 8 bases, with 12 bases between. The CDR3 contains 12 residues. Described time point: cycle 4 day 1 (C4D1), after around six weeks of nivolumab. Every patient experienced relapse after autologous stem cell transplantation, and brentuximab vedotin exposure varied. TCRdb keeps only in-frame clones here, not all; method: immunoSEQ multiplex PCR. The table includes some 86,000 clones, 90% detected once. In this sample, this clone turned up a few times. Its antigen is not known. The starting material was peripheral blood mononuclear cells (PBMCs), obtained before the fourth cycle of nivolumab. This TCR was sampled from a human donor with classical Hodgkin lymphoma. V usage is TRBV19 and J usage is TRBJ1-1, with D possibly TRBD1 on 5 matching bases. CDR3 nucleotides: TGTGCCAGTAGTTCCCGATACAGGGAAGCTTTCTTT. Amino acids: CASSSRYREAFF.